This T cell receptor beta chain was sequenced during a study of T-cell reconstitution after alpha-beta-depleted transplantation in children (dated by TCRdb to about 2016). Looking at the study overall: Using TCR repertoire profiling, the study followed T-cell immune reconstitution in a quantitative way in children after TCRalphabeta/CD19-depleted allogeneic hematopoietic cell transplantation.

This clonotype was observed many times. It lacks a known antigen. Base qualities are not provided; no much larger clone lies one nucleotide away. Library generation was performed with PCR. Sequencer: Illumina HiSeq 2500. TCR libraries were prepared with molecular barcoding, using unique molecular identifiers to normalize TCRbeta repertoire quantification. TCRdb reanalyzed the raw reads on its own, using fastp at Q25 for trimming and MiXCR for clone calling, and kept in-frame beta chains. All rows with the same CDR3 protein become a single entry with the most common DNA and genes. This sample gives roughly 200,000 distinct CDR3 sequences in total; about 9.5% of them show up just once. The ten largest make up about 6.2% of the sample. This specimen was PBMCs from the stem cell graft donor, taken from the stem cell graft. The sequence derives from a human donor who donated a stem cell graft to a child with acute lymphoblastic leukemia.

The CDR3 region: CASSLQGQETQYF. DNA sequence: TGCGCCAGCAGCTTGCAGGGACAAGAGACCCAGTACTTC. The chain uses TRBV5-1 and TRBJ2-5; the D gene is perhaps TRBD1, from 5 matching bases. The germline V gene gives CDR1 as SGHRS and CDR2 as YFSETQ. V is cut by 1 base and J by 2 bases, and the space between the germline ends is 6 bases. Spanning cysteine to phenylalanine, the CDR3 consists of 13 amino acids. Only the CDR3 part of the read is kept: 39 bases, read in frame from the first base.